The clone carrying this T cell receptor beta chain showed up just a few times. The CDR3 is made up of 16 amino acids. V lost 6 bases to trimming and J lost 7 bases; unmatched junction nucleotides: 10. Per germline, CDR1 MNHNY and CDR2 SVGAGI (reference sequence). Each CDR3 protein is one row after TCRdb ran MiXCR on the 5' RACE reads. The data contain around 59,000 distinct CDR3 sequences, more than 8.5% of them singletons. The source of the sample is a study of early T cells in non-severe SARS-CoV-2 infection. Study-wide background: Sequencing used unsorted whole-blood bulk RNA, so chains lack pairing.

Sequences were obtained from whole blood. The rearrangement links TRBV6-6 to TRBJ2-7; 15 positions agree with TRBD2. The sequence was collected from an adult who was a healthcare worker with PCR-confirmed SARS-CoV-2 infection or an uninfected control (not recorded which). In DNA form, the CDR3 reads TGTGCCAGCAGCCCCGGACTAGCGGGAGGGCCTGGAGAGCAGTACTTC. The encoded protein is CASSPGLAGGPGEQYF.